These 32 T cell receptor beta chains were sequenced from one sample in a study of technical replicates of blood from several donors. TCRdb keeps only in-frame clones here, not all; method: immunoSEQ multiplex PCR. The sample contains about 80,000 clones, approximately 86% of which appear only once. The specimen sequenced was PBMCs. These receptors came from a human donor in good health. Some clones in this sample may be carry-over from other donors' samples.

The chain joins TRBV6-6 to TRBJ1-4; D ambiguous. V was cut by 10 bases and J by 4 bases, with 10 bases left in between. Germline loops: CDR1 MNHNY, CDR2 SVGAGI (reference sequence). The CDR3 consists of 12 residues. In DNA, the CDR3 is TGTGCCACCAACAGTGGTAATGAAAAACTGTTTTTT. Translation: CATNSGNEKLFF.

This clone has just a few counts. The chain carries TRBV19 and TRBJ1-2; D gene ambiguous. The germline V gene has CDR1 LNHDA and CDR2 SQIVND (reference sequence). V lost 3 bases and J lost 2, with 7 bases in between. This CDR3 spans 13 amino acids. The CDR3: CASSMGENYGYTF. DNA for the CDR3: TGTGCCAGTAGTATGGGAGAAAACTATGGCTACACCTTC.

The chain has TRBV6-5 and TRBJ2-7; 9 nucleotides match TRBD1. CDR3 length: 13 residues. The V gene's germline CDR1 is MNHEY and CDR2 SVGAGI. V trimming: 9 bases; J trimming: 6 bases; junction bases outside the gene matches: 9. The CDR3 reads CASTGQGFSEQYF. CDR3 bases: TGTGCCAGTACCGGACAGGGGTTTTCCGAGCAGTACTTC.

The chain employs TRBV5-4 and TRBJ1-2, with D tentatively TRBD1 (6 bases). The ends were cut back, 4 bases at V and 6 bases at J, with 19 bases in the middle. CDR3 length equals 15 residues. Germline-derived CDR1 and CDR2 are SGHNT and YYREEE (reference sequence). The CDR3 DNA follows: TGTGCCAGCAGCCCAAAAAACAGGGATTTGCATGGCTACACCTTC. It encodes CASSPKNRDLHGYTF.

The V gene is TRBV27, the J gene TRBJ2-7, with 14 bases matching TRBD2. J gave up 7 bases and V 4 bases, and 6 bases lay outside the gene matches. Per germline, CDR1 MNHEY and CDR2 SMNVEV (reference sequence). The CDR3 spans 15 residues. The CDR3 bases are TGTGCCAGCAGTTGGGGACTAGCGGGAGTCAGTGAGCAGTACTTC. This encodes CASSWGLAGVSEQYF.

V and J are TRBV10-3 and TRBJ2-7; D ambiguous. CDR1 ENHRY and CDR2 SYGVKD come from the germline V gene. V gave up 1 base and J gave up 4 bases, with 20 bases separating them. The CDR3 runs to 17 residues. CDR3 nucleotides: TGTGCCATCAGTGAGTTGGAGTCTTTCAGAGAAACTTACGAGCAGTACTTC. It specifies CAISELESFRETYEQYF.

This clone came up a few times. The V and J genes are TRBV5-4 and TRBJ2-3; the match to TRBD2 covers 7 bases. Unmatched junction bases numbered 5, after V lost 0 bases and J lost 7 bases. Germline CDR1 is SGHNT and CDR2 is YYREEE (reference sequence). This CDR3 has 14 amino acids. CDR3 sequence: CASSLESGANTQYF. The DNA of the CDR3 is TGTGCCAGCAGCTTGGAGAGCGGGGCCAATACGCAGTATTTT.

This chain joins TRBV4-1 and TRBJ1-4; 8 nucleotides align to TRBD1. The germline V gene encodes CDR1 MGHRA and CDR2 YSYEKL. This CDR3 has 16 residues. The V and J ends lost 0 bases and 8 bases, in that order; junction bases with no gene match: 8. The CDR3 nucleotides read TGCGCCAGCAGCCAAGATGCGGCCAGGGGGCACGAAAAACTGTTTTTT. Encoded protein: CASSQDAARGHEKLFF.

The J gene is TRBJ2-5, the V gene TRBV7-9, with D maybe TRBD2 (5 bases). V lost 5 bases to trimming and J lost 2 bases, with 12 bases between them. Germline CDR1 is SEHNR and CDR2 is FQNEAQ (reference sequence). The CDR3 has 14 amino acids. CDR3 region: CASSLSGPQETQYF. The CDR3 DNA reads TGTGCCAGCAGCCTAAGCGGTCCTCAAGAGACCCAGTACTTC.

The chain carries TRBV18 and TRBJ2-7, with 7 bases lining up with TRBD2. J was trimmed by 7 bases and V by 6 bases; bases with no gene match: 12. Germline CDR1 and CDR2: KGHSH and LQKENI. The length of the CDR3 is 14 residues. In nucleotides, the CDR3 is TGTGCCAGCTCTTCCGGGACTACATTGTATGAGCAGTACTTC. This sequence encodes CASSSGTTLYEQYF.

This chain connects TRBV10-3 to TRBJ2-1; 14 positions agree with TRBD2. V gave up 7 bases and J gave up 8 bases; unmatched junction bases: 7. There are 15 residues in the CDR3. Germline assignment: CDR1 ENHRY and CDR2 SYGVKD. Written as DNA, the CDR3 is TGTGCCATCACCCTGACTAGCGGGGGGGCCCATGAGCAGTTCTTC. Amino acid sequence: CAITLTSGGAHEQFF.

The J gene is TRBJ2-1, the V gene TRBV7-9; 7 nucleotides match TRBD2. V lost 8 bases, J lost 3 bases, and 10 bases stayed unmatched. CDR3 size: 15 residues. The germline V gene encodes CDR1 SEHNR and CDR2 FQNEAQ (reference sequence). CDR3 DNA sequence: TGTGCCAGCCGCCCTCGGGGGGACCTCTACAATGAGCAGTTCTTC. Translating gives CASRPRGDLYNEQFF.

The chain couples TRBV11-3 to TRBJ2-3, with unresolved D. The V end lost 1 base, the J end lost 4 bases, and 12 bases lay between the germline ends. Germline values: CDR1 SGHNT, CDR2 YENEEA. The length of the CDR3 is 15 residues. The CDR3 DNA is TGTGCCAGCAGCTTAGGTTCCAGTGGTTCAGATACGCAGTATTTT. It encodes CASSLGSSGSDTQYF.

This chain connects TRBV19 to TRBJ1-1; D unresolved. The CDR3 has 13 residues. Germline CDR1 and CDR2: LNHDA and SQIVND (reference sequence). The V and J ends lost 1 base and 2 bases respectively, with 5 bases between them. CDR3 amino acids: CASSIAPNTEAFF. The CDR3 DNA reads TGTGCCAGTAGTATAGCCCCTAACACTGAAGCTTTCTTT.

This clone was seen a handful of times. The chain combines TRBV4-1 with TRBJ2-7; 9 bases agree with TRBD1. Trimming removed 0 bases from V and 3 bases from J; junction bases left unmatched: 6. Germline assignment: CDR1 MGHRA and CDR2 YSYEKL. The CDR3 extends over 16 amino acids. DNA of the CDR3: TGCGCCAGCAGCCAAGATCCTACAGGGGGCCACTACGAGCAGTACTTC. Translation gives CASSQDPTGGHYEQYF.

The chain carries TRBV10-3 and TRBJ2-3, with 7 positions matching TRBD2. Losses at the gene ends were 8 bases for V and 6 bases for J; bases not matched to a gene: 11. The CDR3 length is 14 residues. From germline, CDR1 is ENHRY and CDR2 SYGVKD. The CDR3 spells CAIASLRETDTQYF. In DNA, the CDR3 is TGTGCCATCGCCTCTCTGCGGGAGACCGATACGCAGTATTTT.

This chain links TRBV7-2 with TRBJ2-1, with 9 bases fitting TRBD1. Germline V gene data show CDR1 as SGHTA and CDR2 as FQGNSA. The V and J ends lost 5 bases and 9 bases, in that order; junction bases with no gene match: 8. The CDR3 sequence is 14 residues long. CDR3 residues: CASSNGQGRGEQFF. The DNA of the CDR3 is TGTGCCAGCAGCAACGGACAGGGGCGCGGTGAGCAGTTCTTC. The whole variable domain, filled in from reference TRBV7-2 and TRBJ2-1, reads GAGVSQSPSNKVTEKGKDVELRCDPISGHTALYWYRQSLGQGLEFLIYFQGNSAPDKSGLPSDRFSAERTGGSVSTLTIQRTQQEDSAVYLCASSNGQGRGEQFFGPGTRLTVL.

The CDR3 DNA reads as TGTGCCAGCAGCCAAGAGACTAGCGGGAGTGACGAGCAGTACTTC. It translates to CASSQETSGSDEQYF. This chain joins TRBV4-2 and TRBJ2-7; TRBD2 agrees at 12 bases. The CDR3 sequence is 15 residues long. Germline V gene lookup returns CDR1 LGHNA and CDR2 YNFKEQ. V was clipped by 0 bases and J by 5 bases; unmatched bases: 2.

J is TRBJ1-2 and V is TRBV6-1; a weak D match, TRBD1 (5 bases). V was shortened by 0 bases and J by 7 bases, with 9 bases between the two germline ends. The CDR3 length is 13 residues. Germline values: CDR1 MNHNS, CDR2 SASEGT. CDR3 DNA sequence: TGTGCCAGCAGTGAAGCGCCCAGGGTTGGCTACACCTTC. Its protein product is CASSEAPRVGYTF.

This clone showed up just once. CDR3 in amino acids: CASSSLGQGSSYEQYF. In DNA form, the CDR3 reads TGTGCCAGCAGCTCCCTTGGGCAGGGGAGCTCCTACGAGCAGTACTTC. The rearrangement uses TRBV7-2 and TRBJ2-7; maybe TRBD1 (6 bases). The V end was cut by 4 bases, the J end by 0 bases, with 16 bases between. This CDR3 comprises 16 residues. Germline CDR1 and CDR2: SGHTA and FQGNSA.

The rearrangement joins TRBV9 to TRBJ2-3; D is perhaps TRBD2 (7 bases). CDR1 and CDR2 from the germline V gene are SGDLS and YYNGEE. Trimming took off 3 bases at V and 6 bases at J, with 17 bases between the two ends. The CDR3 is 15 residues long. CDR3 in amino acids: CASSAAAGAVDTQYF. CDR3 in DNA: TGTGCCAGCAGCGCCGCGGCGGGGGCCGTTGATACGCAGTATTTT.

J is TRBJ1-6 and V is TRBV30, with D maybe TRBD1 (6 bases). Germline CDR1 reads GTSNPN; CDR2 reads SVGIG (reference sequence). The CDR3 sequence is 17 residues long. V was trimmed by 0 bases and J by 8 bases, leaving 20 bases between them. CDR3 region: CAWSVLNRELRDSPLHF. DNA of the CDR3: TGTGCCTGGAGTGTATTGAACAGGGAGCTTCGGGATTCACCCCTCCACTTT.

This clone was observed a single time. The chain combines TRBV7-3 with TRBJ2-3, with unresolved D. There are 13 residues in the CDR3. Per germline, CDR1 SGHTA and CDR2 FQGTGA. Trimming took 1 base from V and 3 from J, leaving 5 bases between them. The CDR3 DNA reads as TGTGCCAGCAGCTTAAAGAGGACAGATACGCAGTATTTT. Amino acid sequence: CASSLKRTDTQYF.

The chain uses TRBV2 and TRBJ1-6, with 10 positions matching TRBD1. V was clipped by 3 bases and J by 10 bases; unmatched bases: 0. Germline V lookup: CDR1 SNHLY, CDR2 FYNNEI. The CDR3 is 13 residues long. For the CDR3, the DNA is TGTGCCAGCAGTGAGACAGGGGGCTCACCCCTCCACTTT. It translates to CASSETGGSPLHF. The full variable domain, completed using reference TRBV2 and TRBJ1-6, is EPEVTQTPSHQVTQMGQEVILRCVPISNHLYFYWYRQILGQKVEFLVSFYNNEISEKSEIFDDQFSVERPDGSNFTLKIRSTKLEDSAMYFCASSETGGSPLHFGNGTRLTVT.

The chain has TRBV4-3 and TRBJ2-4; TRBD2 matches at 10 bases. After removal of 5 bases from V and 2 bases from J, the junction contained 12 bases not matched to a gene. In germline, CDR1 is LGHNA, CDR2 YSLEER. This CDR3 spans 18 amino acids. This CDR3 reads CASSRGGVAGGTKNIQYF. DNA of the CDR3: TGCGCCAGCAGCAGGGGGGGGGTAGCGGGGGGAACCAAAAACATTCAGTACTTC.

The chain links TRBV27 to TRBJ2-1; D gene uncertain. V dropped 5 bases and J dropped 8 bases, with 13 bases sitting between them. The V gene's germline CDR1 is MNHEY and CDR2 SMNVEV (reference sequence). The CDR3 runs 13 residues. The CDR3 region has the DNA TGTGCCAGCAGTCCAACCGGGTACCATGAGCAGTTCTTC. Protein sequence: CASSPTGYHEQFF.

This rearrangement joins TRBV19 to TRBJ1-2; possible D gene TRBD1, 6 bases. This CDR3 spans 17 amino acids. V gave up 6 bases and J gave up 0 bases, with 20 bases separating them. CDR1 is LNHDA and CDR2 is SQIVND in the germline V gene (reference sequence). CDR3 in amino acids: CASSKRRQALTNYGYTF. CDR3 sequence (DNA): TGTGCCAGTAGCAAACGTAGACAGGCCCTTACTAACTATGGCTACACCTTC. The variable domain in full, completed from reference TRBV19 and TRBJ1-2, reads DGGITQSPKYLFRKEGQNVTLSCEQNLNHDAMYWYRQDPGQGLRLIYYSQIVNDFQKGDIAEGYSVSREKKESFPLTVTSAQKNPTAFYLCASSKRRQALTNYGYTFGSGTRLTVV.

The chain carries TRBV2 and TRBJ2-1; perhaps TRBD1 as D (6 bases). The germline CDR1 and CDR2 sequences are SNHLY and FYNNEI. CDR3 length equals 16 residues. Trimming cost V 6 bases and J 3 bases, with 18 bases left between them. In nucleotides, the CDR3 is TGTGCCAGCAGAGAGACAGGCTCTGGGAACTACAATGAGCAGTTCTTC. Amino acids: CASRETGSGNYNEQFF.

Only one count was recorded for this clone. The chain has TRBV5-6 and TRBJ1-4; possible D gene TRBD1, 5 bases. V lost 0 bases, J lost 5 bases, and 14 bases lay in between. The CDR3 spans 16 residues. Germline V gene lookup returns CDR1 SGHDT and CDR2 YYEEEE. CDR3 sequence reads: CASSLVGGGGNEKLFF. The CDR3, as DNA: TGTGCCAGCAGCTTGGTGGGCGGGGGTGGAAATGAAAAACTGTTTTTT.

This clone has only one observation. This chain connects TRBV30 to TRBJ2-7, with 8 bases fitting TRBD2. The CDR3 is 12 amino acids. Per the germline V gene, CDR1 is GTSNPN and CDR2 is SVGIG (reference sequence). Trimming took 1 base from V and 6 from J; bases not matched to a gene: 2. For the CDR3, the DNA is TGTGCCTGGAGTGCTCGGGGGGGCGAGCAGTACTTC. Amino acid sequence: CAWSARGGEQYF.

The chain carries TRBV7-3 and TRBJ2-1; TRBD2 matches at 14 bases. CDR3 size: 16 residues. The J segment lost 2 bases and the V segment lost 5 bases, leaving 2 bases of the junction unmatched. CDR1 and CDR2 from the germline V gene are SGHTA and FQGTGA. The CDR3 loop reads CASSRTSGRPYNEQFF. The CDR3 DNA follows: TGTGCCAGCAGCCGGACTAGCGGGAGGCCCTACAATGAGCAGTTCTTC.

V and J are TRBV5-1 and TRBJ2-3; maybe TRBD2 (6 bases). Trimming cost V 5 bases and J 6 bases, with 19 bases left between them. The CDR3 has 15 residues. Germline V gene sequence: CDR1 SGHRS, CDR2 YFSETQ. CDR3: CASRSDAGREDTQYF. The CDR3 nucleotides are TGCGCCAGCAGGTCCGACGCCGGGAGAGAGGATACGCAGTATTTT.